The 20 T cell receptor beta chains below all came from one sample that was sequenced in a study of cytomegalovirus exposure and HLA in healthy donors. This PCR relied on a set of 60 Vbeta primers and 13 Jbeta primers. The repertoire was sequenced with immunoSEQ multiplex PCR; TCRdb's copy has only in-frame clones and lacks some. In the table there are some 100,000 clones, less than 65% of which are singletons. The sequenced sample consisted of PBMCs. Source of these receptors: a young woman in good health and CMV-seropositive.

J is TRBJ2-7 and V is TRBV6-1; the D gene is possibly TRBD1 (6 bases). Trimming took 7 bases from V and 4 from J, leaving 17 bases between them. Germline CDR1 reads MNHNS; CDR2 reads SASEGT. The CDR3 has 14 residues. This chain's CDR3 is CASNFGTRVYEQYF. CDR3 DNA: TGTGCCAGCAATTTTGGGACAAGAGTTTACGAGCAGTACTTC.

The chain links TRBV7-8 to TRBJ1-5, with TRBD1 identical over 7 bases. Germline V gene sequence: CDR1 SGHVS, CDR2 FQNEAQ. V trimming: 5 bases; J trimming: 3 bases; junction bases outside the gene matches: 10. This CDR3 has 16 amino acids. CDR3 loop: CASSRGQPDSNQPQHF. The CDR3 nucleotides are TGTGCCAGCAGCCGGGGACAGCCTGACTCCAATCAGCCCCAGCATTTT.

The V gene is TRBV5-4, the J gene TRBJ2-1; 7 bases match TRBD1. CDR3 length equals 16 residues. Germline CDR1 is SGHNT and CDR2 is YYREEE (reference sequence). The V gene end was trimmed by 2 bases and the J gene end by 2 bases; junction bases not matched to a gene: 7. The CDR3 spells CASSFFETGPYNEQFF. In DNA, the CDR3 is TGTGCCAGCAGCTTCTTCGAGACAGGGCCCTACAATGAGCAGTTCTTC.

This chain connects TRBV18 to TRBJ2-3; D call uncertain. Trimming left V 3 bases short and J 2 bases short, with 3 bases between. The CDR3 loop spans 12 amino acids. The germline CDR1 and CDR2 sequences are KGHSH and LQKENI. The CDR3 coding sequence is TGTGCCAGCTCACCGTACACAGATACGCAGTATTTT. The encoded protein is CASSPYTDTQYF.

V and J are TRBV9 and TRBJ1-1; TRBD1 might be the D (6 bases). Trimming stripped 0 bases from V and 0 bases from J, with 12 bases between. The germline V gene has CDR1 SGDLS and CDR2 YYNGEE. The length of the CDR3 is 16 residues. CDR3 DNA: TGTGCCAGCAGCGTAGACGTAGACAGGCTGAACACTGAAGCTTTCTTT. It translates to CASSVDVDRLNTEAFF. Combining the CDR3 with reference TRBV9 and TRBJ1-1 gives the whole variable domain DSGVTQTPKHLITATGQRVTLRCSPRSGDLSVYWYQQSLDQGLQFLIQYYNGEERAKGNILERFSAQQFPDLHSELNLSSLELGDSALYFCASSVDVDRLNTEAFFGQGTRLTVV.

This clone appeared a few times. This chain links TRBV28 with TRBJ1-3; a weak D match, TRBD1 (6 bases). The CDR3 sequence is 15 residues long. Germline V gives CDR1 MDHEN, CDR2 SYDVKM. The V and J ends lost 6 bases and 0 bases respectively, with 12 bases between them. The CDR3 spells CASRDTGSSGNTIYF. Written as DNA, the CDR3 is TGTGCCAGCAGAGACACAGGGAGCTCTGGAAACACCATATATTTT.

Only a few counts were recorded for this clone. This chain uses TRBV7-8 with TRBJ1-5; weak D call: TRBD1 (5 bases). Trimming left V 0 bases short and J 3 bases short, with 6 bases between. The CDR3 is 14 residues long. Germline CDR1 reads SGHVS; CDR2 reads FQNEAQ. The CDR3 DNA reads TGTGCCAGCAGCTTAGCGACAGTCAATCAGCCCCAGCATTTT. It specifies CASSLATVNQPQHF.

J is TRBJ2-4 and V is TRBV19, with D perhaps matching TRBD2 (6 bases). This CDR3 has 13 residues. CDR1 LNHDA and CDR2 SQIVND come from the germline V gene (reference sequence). Trimming took 7 bases from V and 4 from J, leaving 11 bases between them. DNA for the CDR3: TGTGCCAGTATCGGGACTGTAAAAAACATTCAGTACTTC. The encoded protein is CASIGTVKNIQYF.

The chain joins TRBV5-1 to TRBJ1-2; TRBD1 agrees at 7 bases. This CDR3 has 13 residues. From germline, CDR1 is SGHRS and CDR2 YFSETQ. V lost 5 bases, J lost 8 bases, and 9 bases stayed unmatched. The CDR3 protein is CASRNRGQGGYTF. The CDR3 DNA reads TGCGCCAGCAGGAACAGGGGTCAAGGGGGCTACACCTTC.

The chain combines TRBV25-1 with TRBJ1-1, with D possibly being TRBD1 (5 bases). V was clipped by 4 bases and J by 4 bases, with 10 bases between them. The CDR3 sequence is 13 residues long. In germline, CDR1 is MGHDK, CDR2 SYGVNS. The chain's CDR3 is CASSVGGGTEAFF. The CDR3 DNA reads TGTGCCAGCAGTGTGGGGGGGGGCACTGAAGCTTTCTTT.

The V and J genes are TRBV5-1 and TRBJ1-4; 7 bases are shared with TRBD1. From germline, CDR1 is SGHRS and CDR2 YFSETQ. V dropped 4 bases and J dropped 5; count of bases not matched to a gene: 5. This CDR3 contains 14 residues. CDR3: CASSGGQQNEKLFF. Here the CDR3 DNA reads TGCGCCAGCAGCGGGGGACAGCAAAATGAAAAACTGTTTTTT.

V and J are TRBV28 and TRBJ1-1, with D perhaps matching TRBD1 (5 bases). Germline CDR1 MDHEN, CDR2 SYDVKM. The CDR3 has 14 amino acids. Trimming removed 1 base from V and 1 base from J, with 7 bases in between. CDR3 sequence: CASSLSGRNTEAFF. The CDR3 coding sequence is TGTGCCAGCAGTTTATCAGGGCGGAACACTGAAGCTTTCTTT. The complete variable domain, with remaining parts taken from reference TRBV28 and TRBJ1-1, reads DVKVTQSSRYLVKRTGEKVFLECVQDMDHENMFWYRQDPGLGLRLIYFSYDVKMKEKGDIPEGYSVSREKKERFSLILESASTNQTSMYLCASSLSGRNTEAFFGQGTRLTVV.

Of note for this clone: A junction end diverges from the germline sequence, so it may reflect a read error. The chain couples TRBV6-5 to TRBJ1-2; possible D gene TRBD1, 5 bases. The CDR3 totals 16 residues. Germline values: CDR1 MNHEY, CDR2 SVGAGI. In DNA form, the CDR3 reads TGTGCCAGCAGTTACTCGTTCAGGGTCCCTCTCTATGGCTACCCCTTC. This translates into CASSYSFRVPLYGYPF.

The genes are TRBV9 and TRBJ2-2; D unresolved. Looked up from germline, CDR1 is SGDLS and CDR2 is YYNGEE. The V and J ends lost 4 bases and 7 bases respectively, with 17 bases between them. This CDR3 has 15 residues. CDR3 coding DNA: TGTGCCAGCAGCTACCGAGGTAGTCAAAGCGGGGAGCTGTTTTTT. As protein: CASSYRGSQSGELFF.

The rearrangement uses TRBV28 and TRBJ2-7; 10 bases are a match to TRBD1. From germline, CDR1 is MDHEN and CDR2 SYDVKM. J lost 4 bases, V lost 8 bases, and 11 bases had no gene match. CDR3 length equals 15 residues. CDR3 DNA sequence: TGTGCCAGCGGCAAAACCGGGACAGGGGCTTACGAGCAGTACTTC. Translated, it gives CASGKTGTGAYEQYF.

A single count supports this clone. V usage is TRBV6-5 and J usage is TRBJ2-7; TRBD2 is a possible D gene (6 bases). Trimming left V 4 bases short and J 7 bases short, with 20 bases between. The CDR3 contains 15 residues. The germline CDR1 and CDR2 sequences are MNHEY and SVGAGI. The CDR3 coding sequence is TGTGCCAGCAGTTCCTGGGAGGCAACAACGATGGAGCAGTACTTC. The encoded protein is CASSSWEATTMEQYF.

This clone was counted between two and nine times. The junction shows a germline mismatch at one end, possibly a read error. The chain links TRBV7-9 to TRBJ1-1; TRBD1 might be the D (5 bases). The CDR3 is made up of 15 amino acids. From germline, CDR1 is SEHNR and CDR2 FQNEAQ (reference sequence). The DNA of the CDR3 is TGTTCCAGCAGCTTAGCAGCAGGGAGGTCGGGGGAAGCTTTCTTT. This codes for CSSSLAAGRSGEAFF.

The chain joins TRBV7-9 to TRBJ2-5; 7 nucleotides match TRBD1. Trimming took 5 bases from V and 0 from J; bases not matched to a gene: 3. CDR3 length equals 14 residues. CDR1 and CDR2 from the germline V gene are SEHNR and FQNEAQ (reference sequence). The CDR3 DNA sequence: TGTGCCAGCAGCCAAGACAGGGACCAAGAGACCCAGTACTTC. Its translation: CASSQDRDQETQYF.

V gene TRBV27 combines with J gene TRBJ2-7; no reliable D call. Looked up from germline, CDR1 is MNHEY and CDR2 is SMNVEV (reference sequence). V was shortened by 5 bases and J by 3 bases, with 11 bases between the two germline ends. The length of the CDR3 is 13 residues. For the CDR3, the DNA is TGTGCCAGCAGTCCTCAGAATAACTACGAGCAGTACTTC. This encodes CASSPQNNYEQYF.

This clone was seen a handful of times. The chain links TRBV6-1 to TRBJ1-6, with a weak D call TRBD1 (6 bases). There are 14 residues in the CDR3. V was clipped by 6 bases and J by 5 bases, with 11 bases between them. CDR1 MNHNS and CDR2 SASEGT come from the germline V gene. CDR3 nucleotides: TGTGCCAGCAGATTGACAGGTCATAATTCACCCCTCCACTTT. It is translated as CASRLTGHNSPLHF.